A selection of T cell receptor beta chains follows, all from one sample in a study of T cell responses to AZD1222 COVID-19 vaccine. This table comes from immunoSEQ multiplex PCR, and its TCRdb copy is limited to in-frame clones, with some not included. The sample holds about 140,000 clones, around nine tenths seen once. This sample comprised peripheral blood, obtained 28 days after the second AZD1222 dose. These receptor sequences come from an adult who received the AZD1222 COVID-19 vaccine. Both conserved end residues are part of each CDR3. A D gene is named only where the DNA matches it firmly. Clone size is given for some rows only: seen once, a few or many times, or a class if the clone is expanded.

>14|TRBV11-1|TRBJ2-1|.|TRBD2
TGTGCCAGTACCGCAGCGGGGAGTAACAATGAGCAGTTCTTC
CASTAAGSNNEQFF
>12|TRBV5-1|TRBJ1-2|.|TRBD1
TGCGCCAGCGGGACAGTGGACGATGGCTACACCTTC
CASGTVDDGYTF
>15|TRBV6-4|TRBJ2-3|few|.
TGTGCCAGCAGTGGCGGGGACAGAAGCACAGATACGCAGTATTTT
CASSGGDRSTDTQYF
>14|TRBV4-1|TRBJ1-4|.|TRBD1
TGCGCCAGCAGCCACCGGACAGGTTTTGAAAAACTGTTTTTT
CASSHRTGFEKLFF
>10|TRBV6-2/TRBV6-3|TRBJ2-4|.|.
TGTGCCAGCAGTTATCAGGGGTGGTACTTC
CASSYQGWYF
>15|TRBV19|TRBJ2-3|.|TRBD2
TGTGCCAGTACGGGCGGGGGGGCCGGCACAGATACGCAGTATTTT
CASTGGGAGTDTQYF
>16|TRBV5-1|TRBJ2-2|.|TRBD2
TGCGCCAGCAGCTTGGGACTAGCGGACTATATCGGGGAGCTGTTTTTT
CASSLGLADYIGELFF
>15|TRBV5-1|TRBJ1-6|few|.
TGCGCCAGCAGCTTGGAATGGGGGCAAGTGTCACCCCTCCACTTT
CASSLEWGQVSPLHF
>17|TRBV3-1/TRBV3-2|TRBJ2-1|.|TRBD2
TGTGCCAGCAGCCAGGGGACTAGCGGGAGGGCATACAATGAGCAGTTCTTC
CASSQGTSGRAYNEQFF
>18|TRBV9|TRBJ1-1|.|TRBD1
TGTGCCAGCAGCGTTGGCCCTGGGCGACAGGGGATAAACACTGAAGCTTTCTTT
CASSVGPGRQGINTEAFF
>14|TRBV29-1|TRBJ1-1|.|TRBD1
TGCAGCGTTATCGGTAGGGACAGGGGCACTGAAGCTTTCTTT
CSVIGRDRGTEAFF
>13|TRBV2|TRBJ2-1|.|.
TGTGCCAGCAGTTACCAGGGGTACGGTGAGCAGTTCTTC
CASSYQGYGEQFF
>14|TRBV4-3|TRBJ2-5|.|.
TGCGCCAGCAGCCAAGCCGGGGCACAAGAGACCCAGTACTTC
CASSQAGAQETQYF
>14|TRBV10-3|TRBJ1-5|.|.
TGTGCCATCAGTGAGCAGGGCGACAATCAGCCCCAGCATTTT
CAISEQGDNQPQHF
>13|TRBV5-4|TRBJ2-7|.|.
TGTGCCAGCAGCTTTACAGGGATCGACGAGCAGTACTTC
CASSFTGIDEQYF
>15|TRBV3-1/TRBV3-2|TRBJ2-7|.|.
TGTGCCAGCAGCCCCCTTGGGGGGGGGCCGGGGGAGCAGTACTTC
CASSPLGGGPGEQYF
>15|TRBV5-1|TRBJ2-1|.|TRBD2
TGCGCCAGCAGCTTCGGCGGGGGGCTTAACAATGAGCAGTTCTTC
CASSFGGGLNNEQFF
>15|TRBV14|TRBJ2-7|.|TRBD2
TGTGCCAGCAGCCAATACACCGGGACTAGGCACGAGCAGTACTTC
CASSQYTGTRHEQYF
>16|TRBV7-8|TRBJ1-5|.|.
TGTGCCAGCAGCTTCGACAGGACCTTTAGCAATCAGCCCCAGCATTTT
CASSFDRTFSNQPQHF
>13|TRBV15|TRBJ2-3|.|.
TGTGCCACCAGCAGAGATCTCACAGATACGCAGTATTTT
CATSRDLTDTQYF
>14|TRBV9|TRBJ2-1|few|TRBD1
TGTGCCAGCAGTGGACAGGGGGCGGGCAATGAGCAGTTCTTC
CASSGQGAGNEQFF
>13|TRBV12-3/TRBV12-4|TRBJ2-3|.|.
TGTGCCAGCCGGGACACCGACACAGATACGCAGTATTTT
CASRDTDTDTQYF
>13|TRBV7-2|TRBJ1-2|once|.
TGTGCCAGCAGCCGGGGGGACAAATATGGCTACACCTTC
CASSRGDKYGYTF
>15|TRBV30|TRBJ2-3|.|.
TGTGCCTGGAGTTCAAACAGTCCTAGCACAGATACGCAGTATTTT
CAWSSNSPSTDTQYF
>15|TRBV27|TRBJ2-2|.|TRBD1
TGTGCCAGCAGGGGAAGGACAGGGAACACCGGGGAGCTGTTTTTT
CASRGRTGNTGELFF